This T cell receptor (beta chain) was profiled in a study of T cells after yellow fever vaccination. For the study at large: When fractions had low cell numbers, they were prepared with SMART-Seq v4 Ultra Low Input.

Each CDR3 protein gets one entry after TCRdb re-called the 5' RACE reads with MiXCR. The table records 300,000 to 400,000 distinct CDR3 sequences, roughly 8.7% of them present only once. The germline V gene has CDR1 LGHNA and CDR2 YNFKEQ. The CDR3 is 16 amino acids. V lost 0 bases and J 5 bases, leaving 14 bases between the germline ends. Study-level points and caveats: Most clones from primary vaccination resurfaced after the booster (around 97% CD4, around 90% CD8).

Worth noting for this clonotype: The antigen remains undetermined.

The sequence was obtained from a man aged 18 to 35 who received the YFV17D yellow fever vaccine. The input for sequencing was PBMCs, taken on the day of the first yellow fever vaccination. This chain joins TRBV4-2 and TRBJ2-1; D might be TRBD2 (6 bases). The chain's CDR3 is CASSQDMRGSHNEQFF. As DNA, the CDR3 is TGTGCCAGCAGCCAAGACATGCGGGGTTCCCACAATGAGCAGTTCTTC.